These 8 T cell receptor beta chains originate from one sample sequenced in a study of blood T cell repertoires in COVID-19. This table comes from immunoSEQ multiplex PCR, and its TCRdb copy is limited to in-frame clones, with some not included. The sample holds some 270,000 clones, 84% seen once. Specimen: peripheral blood. The receptors originated from a woman aged 35 to 49 who had recovered from COVID-19.

The chain has TRBV5-4 and TRBJ1-1; tentatively, D is TRBD1 (5 bases). The germline CDR1 and CDR2 sequences are SGHNT and YYREEE (reference sequence). The CDR3 sequence is 18 residues long. The V and J ends lost 7 bases and 8 bases respectively, with 33 bases between them. The CDR3 DNA is TGTGCCAGCCCCCCCCGGTGGCTCCCACAGGATCAGGTAGAAGAAGCTTTCTTT. Translation: CASPPRWLPQDQVEEAFF.

This clone was observed a handful of times. The genes are TRBV15 and TRBJ2-7, with 11 bases lining up with TRBD1. J lost 1 base, V lost 1 base, and 3 bases had no gene match. Germline lookup yields CDR1 LNHNV and CDR2 YYDKDF (reference sequence). This CDR3 has 16 residues. The CDR3 is CATSRGGQGGSYEQYF. The DNA of the CDR3 is TGTGCCACCAGCAGAGGGGGACAGGGGGGTTCCTACGAGCAGTACTTC.

The rearrangement links TRBV13 to TRBJ2-7; D perhaps matches TRBD1 (5 bases). In germline, CDR1 is PRHDT, CDR2 FYEKMQ (reference sequence). The CDR3 runs 15 residues. V was trimmed by 0 bases and J by 1 base, leaving 10 bases between them. This CDR3 is CASSLGGAQSYEQYF. The CDR3 bases are TGTGCCAGCAGCTTAGGAGGGGCGCAATCCTACGAGCAGTACTTC.

The chain's CDR3 is CASSERQGRDEQFF. The CDR3 nucleotides read TGTGCCAGCAGTGAAAGGCAGGGGCGGGATGAGCAGTTCTTC. The V and J genes are TRBV6-1 and TRBJ2-1, with a weak D call TRBD1 (6 bases). The ends were cut back, 2 bases at V and 8 bases at J, with 13 bases in the middle. The CDR3 has 14 amino acids. CDR1 and CDR2 from the germline V gene are MNHNS and SASEGT.

The chain recombines TRBV6-5 with TRBJ1-5; D is possibly TRBD1 (6 bases). Germline CDR1 and CDR2: MNHEY and SVGAGI. The V and J ends lost 9 bases and 5 bases respectively, with 14 bases between them. The CDR3 spans 13 residues. CDR3 in DNA: TGTGCCAGTACCGGGACATATGATCAGCCCCAGCATTTT. Translated, it gives CASTGTYDQPQHF.

The rearrangement joins TRBV3-1 (or the pseudogene TRBV3-2) to TRBJ1-3; D not resolved. Trimming took 4 bases from V and 0 from J, leaving 16 bases between them. CDR1 is LGHDT and CDR2 is YNNKEL in the germline V gene (reference sequence). The length of the CDR3 is 17 residues. The CDR3 DNA reads TGTGCCAGCAGCCCGGGGTTCTTAGAGGACTCTGGAAACACCATATATTTT. Translated: CASSPGFLEDSGNTIYF.

This clone was counted a single time. J is TRBJ1-2 and V is TRBV6-5, with a weak D call TRBD1 (6 bases). There are 15 residues in the CDR3. Germline-derived CDR1 and CDR2 are MNHEY and SVGAGI. The V end lost 3 bases, the J end lost 5 bases, and 16 bases lay between the germline ends. CDR3 DNA sequence: TGTGCCAGCAGTTATGCCGGACAGTCGTCTTATGGCTACACCTTC. Translation: CASSYAGQSSYGYTF.

V usage is TRBV15 and J usage is TRBJ2-7; 7 bases match TRBD1. The CDR3 totals 18 residues. CDR1 is LNHNV, CDR2 YYDKDF, per germline (reference sequence). Unmatched junction bases numbered 18, after V lost 2 bases and J lost 5 bases. The CDR3 DNA reads as TGTGCCACCAGCAGATCTGGAACCCGGACAGGATTGTCGAACGAGCAGTACTTC. Translating it yields CATSRSGTRTGLSNEQYF.